The 21 T cell receptor beta chains below come from one sample, sequenced in a study of blood T cell repertoires in COVID-19 (dated by TCRdb to 2020 to 2021). Library creation used the immunoSEQ multiplex PCR assay. This immuneACCESS table, as held by TCRdb, lists in-frame sequences with V and J called but not all clones. Of the missing ones, under half trace to an unresolved V gene in checked studies; the others have no known cause. A total of about 260,000 clones appear in this sample, around 90% of them only once. Of the sample, 0.7% is held by the ten largest clones. The sequenced sample consisted of peripheral blood. The receptors come from a human donor in a cohort sampled during active COVID-19.

The chain is built from TRBV6-2 or TRBV6-3 and TRBJ1-2; D is undetermined. The ends were cut back, 5 bases at V and 7 bases at J, with 11 bases in the middle. The CDR3 has 12 residues. CDR1 is MNHEY, CDR2 SVGEGT, per germline. The CDR3, as DNA: TGTGCCAGCAGTACAGACCCTCTTGGCTACACCTTC. Amino acids: CASSTDPLGYTF.

V and J are TRBV9 and TRBJ2-7, with D tentatively TRBD2 (5 bases). Germline V gene sequence: CDR1 SGDLS, CDR2 YYNGEE. Trimming removed 0 bases from V and 6 bases from J, with 13 bases in between. There are 14 residues in the CDR3. CDR3 nucleotides: TGTGCCAGCAGCGTAGTACCGGGATCGGGCGAGCAGTACTTC. The encoded protein is CASSVVPGSGEQYF. Using reference TRBV9 and TRBJ2-7 for the parts outside the CDR3, the full variable domain is DSGVTQTPKHLITATGQRVTLRCSPRSGDLSVYWYQQSLDQGLQFLIQYYNGEERAKGNILERFSAQQFPDLHSELNLSSLELGDSALYFCASSVVPGSGEQYFGPGTRLTVT.

The rearrangement links TRBV27 to TRBJ2-5; 9 nucleotides align to TRBD1. With 8 bases clipped from V and 4 bases from J, the junction kept 8 bases outside the gene matches. The length of the CDR3 is 14 residues. Germline loops: CDR1 MNHEY, CDR2 SMNVEV (reference sequence). The CDR3 loop reads CASGDRVVAETQYF. CDR3 nucleotides: TGTGCCAGCGGGGACAGGGTAGTAGCAGAGACCCAGTACTTC.

The rearrangement joins TRBV5-1 to TRBJ1-2, with 10 nucleotides matching TRBD1. The CDR3 is made up of 17 amino acids. In germline, CDR1 is SGHRS, CDR2 YFSETQ. After removal of 4 bases from V and 2 bases from J, the junction contained 11 bases not matched to a gene. The CDR3 sequence is CASSQQTGGEENYGYTF. DNA of the CDR3: TGCGCCAGCAGCCAACAGACAGGGGGCGAGGAGAACTATGGCTACACCTTC.

The chain joins TRBV7-9 to TRBJ2-7, with D hard to call. The CDR3 spans 12 residues. Between the trimmed V and J ends, which lost 7 bases and 6 bases, there was a span of 13 bases. Germline V lookup: CDR1 SEHNR, CDR2 FQNEAQ (reference sequence). Here the CDR3 reads CASTILPLEQYF. Here the CDR3 DNA reads TGTGCCAGCACCATCTTACCACTCGAGCAGTACTTC.

V and J are TRBV11-2 and TRBJ2-1; D not resolved. Trimming took off 2 bases at V and 7 bases at J, with 18 bases between the two ends. Germline V gives CDR1 SGHAT, CDR2 FQNNGV. This CDR3 spans 16 amino acids. CDR3 in DNA: TGTGCCAGCAGCTTAACGGTAGCTAGTAGAGCTAATGAGCAGTTCTTC. Protein product: CASSLTVASRANEQFF. The whole variable domain, remainder taken from reference TRBV11-2 and TRBJ2-1, is EAGVAQSPRYKIIEKRQSVAFWCNPISGHATLYWYQQILGQGPKLLIQFQNNGVVDDSQLPKDRFSAERLKGVDSTLKIQPAKLEDSAVYLCASSLTVASRANEQFFGPGTRLTVL.

This chain connects TRBV11-2 to TRBJ2-7, with D possibly matching TRBD1 (5 bases). The CDR3 length is 11 residues. Looked up from germline, CDR1 is SGHAT and CDR2 is FQNNGV. V lost 5 bases to trimming and J lost 10 bases, with 12 bases between them. CDR3 residues: CASSPRQSQYF. CDR3 in DNA: TGTGCCAGCAGCCCACGACAGTCTCAGTACTTC.

This clone was recorded only once. DNA for the CDR3: TGTGCCAGCAGCTTCAGGATAACCCCAGATACGCAGTATTTT. This encodes CASSFRITPDTQYF. The rearrangement links TRBV7-2 to TRBJ2-3; no definite D call. The CDR3 totals 14 residues. The V gene's germline CDR1 is SGHTA and CDR2 FQGNSA. V was pared by 3 bases and J by 4 bases, with 11 bases between.

The chain links TRBV3-1 (or the pseudogene TRBV3-2) to TRBJ1-4; D unresolved. The germline CDR1 and CDR2 sequences are LGHDT and YNNKEL (reference sequence). This CDR3 has 14 residues. V lost 4 bases, J lost 10 bases, and 16 bases lay in between. The CDR3, as DNA: TGTGCCAGCAGCCCTAATATGTTGGTTGGAAAACTGTTTTTT. Encoded protein: CASSPNMLVGKLFF.

The chain links TRBV5-4 to TRBJ2-7; no reliable D call. Trimming pared 1 base from V and 4 bases from J, leaving 12 bases between. Germline CDR1 SGHNT, CDR2 YYREEE (reference sequence). The CDR3 runs 14 residues. CDR3 nucleotide sequence: TGTGCCAGCAGCTTGTCTCCCCGCCAGTACGAGCAGTACTTC. It is translated as CASSLSPRQYEQYF.

The V gene is TRBV4-3, the J gene TRBJ2-7, with 9 bases identical to TRBD2. The length of the CDR3 is 19 residues. V trimming: 3 bases; J trimming: 5 bases; junction bases outside the gene matches: 20. CDR1 and CDR2 from the germline V gene are LGHNA and YSLEER. This chain's CDR3 is CASSHFPGGLAGNLHEQYF. The CDR3 region has the DNA TGCGCCAGCAGCCATTTTCCTGGAGGTCTAGCGGGAAATCTACACGAGCAGTACTTC.

This clone has a handful of counts. The CDR3 is CASSQGIRGHNTGELFF. The CDR3 DNA follows: TGTGCCAGCAGCCAAGGAATCCGGGGTCATAACACCGGGGAGCTGTTTTTT. The chain carries TRBV3-1 (or the pseudogene TRBV3-2) and TRBJ2-2; a weak D match, TRBD2 (5 bases). V gave up 1 base and J gave up 2 bases, with 14 bases separating them. CDR3 length: 17 amino acids. Germline assignment: CDR1 LGHDT and CDR2 YNNKEL (reference sequence).

This chain joins TRBV18 and TRBJ2-7; D may be TRBD1 (6 bases). The CDR3 covers 16 residues. Germline V CDR1 and CDR2: KGHSH, LQKENI. V was shortened by 1 base and J by 0 bases, with 13 bases between the two germline ends. The CDR3 DNA reads TGTGCCAGCTCACCACGGCCGACAGGCGTCTCCTACGAGCAGTACTTC. This sequence encodes CASSPRPTGVSYEQYF.

The chain has TRBV6-5 and TRBJ2-7; 10 nucleotides align to TRBD1. V lost 1 base to trimming and J lost 2 bases; unmatched junction nucleotides: 5. Germline CDR1 reads MNHEY; CDR2 reads SVGAGI. The CDR3 is 16 amino acids. CDR3 residues: CASSYYSGQGAYEQYF. The CDR3 DNA reads TGTGCCAGCAGTTACTACTCAGGACAGGGGGCCTACGAGCAGTACTTC.

The chain employs TRBV12-3 or TRBV12-4 and TRBJ1-4; tentative D call: TRBD1 (5 bases). The V end was cut by 7 bases, the J end by 8 bases, with 14 bases between. The CDR3 runs to 13 residues. The CDR3 protein is CASTGGPGEKLFF. In DNA, the CDR3 is TGTGCCAGCACCGGGGGACCTGGGGAAAAACTGTTTTTT.

This chain uses TRBV10-3 with TRBJ1-1; no firm D call. This CDR3 has 17 residues. Germline assignment: CDR1 ENHRY and CDR2 SYGVKD. V dropped 6 bases and J dropped 0 bases, with 20 bases sitting between them. The CDR3 sequence is CAISPSPLNPMNTEAFF. The DNA of the CDR3 is TGTGCCATCAGCCCGAGTCCGTTAAATCCCATGAACACTGAAGCTTTCTTT.

V is TRBV6-5 and J is TRBJ1-2; TRBD1 matches at 8 bases. Germline CDR1 MNHEY, CDR2 SVGAGI. With V trimmed by 0 bases and J by 7 bases, 7 bases remained unmatched. The CDR3 spans 15 residues. The CDR3 is CASSYSRPGGSGYTF. CDR3 coding DNA: TGTGCCAGCAGTTACTCAAGGCCAGGGGGCTCTGGCTACACCTTC.

As regards this clone: This same CDR3 is encoded by further DNA sequences in the sample. The rearrangement uses TRBV7-9 and TRBJ1-2; TRBD1 aligns across 8 bases. The CDR3 loop spans 13 amino acids. Germline CDR1 and CDR2: SEHNR and FQNEAQ (reference sequence). V shed 3 bases and J 4 bases; nucleotides not matched to a gene: 1. CDR3 sequence (DNA): TGTGCCAGCAGCTTCGGACAGGGCTATGGCTACACCTTC. Protein: CASSFGQGYGYTF.

V gene TRBV30 combines with J gene TRBJ1-2; TRBD1 agrees at 8 bases. CDR1 is GTSNPN and CDR2 is SVGIG in the germline V gene (reference sequence). CDR3 length: 14 amino acids. V gave up 4 bases and J gave up 4 bases; unmatched junction bases: 8. The CDR3 DNA reads TGTGCCTGGACCGCGACGGGACAGGTCTATGGCTACACCTTC. Protein product: CAWTATGQVYGYTF. The variable domain in full, completed from reference TRBV30 and TRBJ1-2, reads SQTIHQWPATLVQPVGSPLSLECTVEGTSNPNLYWYRQAAGRGLQLLFYSVGIGQISSEVPQNLSASRPQDRQFILSSKKLLLSDSGFYLCAWTATGQVYGYTFGSGTRLTVV.

The chain carries TRBV9 and TRBJ2-7, with a tentative D call TRBD2 (6 bases). This CDR3 is built from 14 residues. Germline V gene data show CDR1 as SGDLS and CDR2 as YYNGEE. Trimming removed 2 bases at V and 2 bases at J, with 11 bases between. DNA for the CDR3: TGTGCCAGCAGCGTGGATGGGGGGACCTACGAGCAGTACTTC. It yields the protein CASSVDGGTYEQYF.

V gene TRBV5-1 combines with J gene TRBJ2-7; D gene ambiguous. Germline V gives CDR1 SGHRS, CDR2 YFSETQ. V was trimmed by 4 bases and J by 2 bases, leaving 13 bases between them. This CDR3 has 14 amino acids. CDR3 region: CASSAEPGPYEQYF. The CDR3 nucleotides are TGCGCCAGCAGCGCGGAACCCGGCCCCTACGAGCAGTACTTC.